This T cell receptor beta chain was found in a study of Tregs in tolerant kidney transplant recipients. General observations from the study: The most relevant donor-specific Treg TCRbeta repertoire apparently came from expansion with activated donor B cells.

This clone was seen a few times. Its specificity is unknown. This sample also contains other DNA sequences that code for the same CDR3. The method was immunoSEQ multiplex PCR; TCRdb's version includes in-frame clones alone and lacks a portion of them. The table records about 240,000 clones, approximately 84% of them present only once. CDR1 is SGHDT, CDR2 YYEEEE, per germline. The J segment lost 7 bases and the V segment lost 0 bases, leaving 4 bases of the junction unmatched. The CDR3 is 14 amino acids. The receptor was isolated from a human donor in good health. The chain combines TRBV5-6 with TRBJ1-5; 7 positions match TRBD1. The material sequenced was CD4+ T cells from blood. CDR3 protein: CASSLGQGGQPQHF. CDR3 bases: TGTGCCAGCAGCTTGGGACAGGGTGGACAGCCCCAGCATTTT.